Reported below is one TCR beta chain. Its recognized antigen is unknown. One base away there is no much larger clone; base qualities are not given. Patients with autoimmune disease history or receiving systemic immunosuppression were excluded from the trial. Peripheral blood for TCR sequencing was drawn from every dose cohort at baseline, at cycle 4 day 1 and at cycle 7 day 1. The samples were taken from a phase I, first-in-human, multicenter, open-label dose-escalation trial of ivuxolimab. Adults with locally advanced or metastatic melanoma, renal cell, hepatocellular, or head and neck squamous cell carcinoma were enrolled in the trial. Before TCR sequencing, CD4+ and CD8+ T cells were separately sorted from peripheral blood. Genomic DNA was isolated from the sorted cells so that the TCRbeta CDR3 region could be sequenced. TCRbeta CDR3 regions were sequenced using the immunoSEQ Assay. TCRdb provides this immuneACCESS table in a form limited to in-frame rearrangements. Some clones are lacking; in checked studies, under half of them reflect an unresolved V gene, and why the rest are absent is not known. For this sample there are tens of thousands of clones; roughly 91% appear just once. About 2.3% of the sample belongs to the ten largest clones.

The source of the sample is a study of OX40 agonist ivuxolimab in advanced cancers. Turning to the overall study: Ivuxolimab was an agonistic, fully human IgG2 monoclonal antibody directed against OX40 (CD134), a costimulatory receptor. Among the roughly 50 dose-escalation patients, approximately 20 had hepatocellular carcinoma, 15 or so melanoma, 9 renal cell carcinoma and 9 head and neck cancer. A male proportion of around 83% and a mean age of approximately 58 years, ranging from about 20 to 79, were recorded for the dose-escalation cohort. The purpose of peripheral TCRbeta sequencing was to test whether ivuxolimab changed TCR sequence diversity and led to clonal T-cell expansion. Partial responses occurred in three dose-escalation patients, of whom one had hepatocellular carcinoma and two had cutaneous melanoma. Prior anti-PD-1, anti-PD-L1 or anti-CTLA-4 therapy was permitted, and about two fifths of dose-escalation patients had received checkpoint inhibitors. Intravenous ivuxolimab was administered to patients every 2 weeks at six dose levels: 0.01, 0.1, 0.3, 1.5, 3 and 10 mg/kg. The paper covers the monotherapy dose-escalation part of the phase I ivuxolimab trial, which included N ≈ 54 patients. The paper's findings and limits, for the study overall: At doses from 0.1 to 3.0 mg/kg, clonal expansion was seen in both CD4+ and CD8+ blood T cells between baseline and week 6. Which antigens the clonally expanded peripheral T cells were specific for was not determined. After ivuxolimab, expanded clones were on average more numerous among CD8+ T cells than among CD4+ T cells. In the 0.1-3.0 mg/kg groups, partial responders were among the patients with the lowest normalized peripheral clonal expansion, particularly in CD8+ T cells. Low levels of normalized T-cell clonal expansion were also seen in some nonresponding patients.

Sequenced here: CD4+ or CD8+ T cells sorted from blood, sampled in a trial of the OX40 agonist ivuxolimab. This sequence originates from an adult with an advanced solid tumor such as melanoma, head and neck, liver or kidney cancer.

The CDR3 loop reads CASNPAGGTYEQYF. Here is the DNA: TGCGCCAGCAATCCAGCAGGCGGGACCTACGAGCAGTACTTC. Recombination joined TRBV5-1 with TRBJ2-7; TRBD2 is possibly the D segment (6 matching bases). The trim is 6 bases for V and 2 bases for J, with a gap of 15 bases between the germline ends. From cysteine to phenylalanine, the CDR3 is 14 amino acids long. Only the CDR3 part of the read is kept: 42 bases, read in frame from the first base. The germline V gene sets CDR1 to SGHRS and CDR2 to YFSETQ.